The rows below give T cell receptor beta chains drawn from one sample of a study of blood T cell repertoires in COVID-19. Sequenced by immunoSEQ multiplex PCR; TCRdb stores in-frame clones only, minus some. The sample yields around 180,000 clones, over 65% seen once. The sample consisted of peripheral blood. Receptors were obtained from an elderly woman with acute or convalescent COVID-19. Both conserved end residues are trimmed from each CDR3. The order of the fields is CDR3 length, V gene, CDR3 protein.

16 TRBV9 ASSVGAGGPFSMDEQY
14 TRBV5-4 ASSLQGAGTNEKLF
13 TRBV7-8 ASSRTGVETGELF
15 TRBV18 ASSPLRPGVSNQPQH
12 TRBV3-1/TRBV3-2 ASSQSSQTYEQY
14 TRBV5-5 ASSYGQGFVWYGYT
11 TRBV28 ASRGQGANRGF
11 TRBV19 ASSTDRGRPQH
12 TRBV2 ASCRKQAGNEQF
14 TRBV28 ASSLLGTPSTDTQY
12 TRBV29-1 SVELIGLYGGYT
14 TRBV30 AWRPSFRTGDYGYT
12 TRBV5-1 ASRGDSSTDTQY
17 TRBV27 ASSFDPHISGRPTYEQY
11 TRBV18 ASSPTGDTEAF
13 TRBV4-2 ASSPQVMMNTEAF
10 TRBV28 ASTGKVYEQY
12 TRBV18 ASGRERDLHEQY